The rows below give T cell receptor beta chains drawn from one sample of a study of cytomegalovirus exposure and HLA in healthy donors. Method: immunoSEQ multiplex PCR; TCRdb's copy keeps in-frame clones and lacks some. Among around 110,000 clones listed, 80% to 85% were seen once. The specimen sequenced was PBMCs. Every receptor here comes from a woman aged 30 to 39 in good health and CMV-seronegative. Each CDR3 is given with its conserved first and last residue. Each record gives: clone size, J gene, V gene, D gene, CDR3 DNA, CDR3 protein. The D gene is left open where the match is weak. Some rows mark clone size as missing; the rest say once, few, many or name a class of expanded clone.

NA,TRBJ2-1,TRBV7-2,TRBD2,TGTGCCAGCAGCTTGAGCAGCGGGGATTACAATGAGCAGTTCTTC,CASSLSSGDYNEQFF
NA,TRBJ2-7,TRBV5-1,TRBD2,TGCGCCAGCAGCTTGGGACTAGCGGGAACCTACGAGCAGTACTTC,CASSLGLAGTYEQYF
NA,TRBJ2-1,TRBV9,TRBD1,TGTGCCAGCAGCGGATCCGGGACAGGTATAGTCAATGAGCAGTTCTTC,CASSGSGTGIVNEQFF
NA,TRBJ2-7,TRBV5-4,TRBD2,TGTGCCAGCAGCTTTCCGAGCGGGAGGGCCTACGAGCAGTACTTC,CASSFPSGRAYEQYF
once,TRBJ1-3,TRBV28,NA,TGTGCCAGCGCTAAGCCGACAGGTACCTCTGGAAACACCATATATTTT,CASAKPTGTSGNTIYF
once,TRBJ1-5,TRBV6-5,NA,TGTGCCAGCAGTTACTCCCCCTCTAATCAGCCCCAGCATTTT,CASSYSPSNQPQHF
NA,TRBJ2-5,TRBV5-1,TRBD1,TGCGCCAGCAGCTTGGGGGACAGGGGAGTGTGGAAGACCCAGTACTTC,CASSLGDRGVWKTQYF
NA,TRBJ1-2,TRBV5-4,NA,TGTGCCAGCAGCCGGGACCCCGGGAGCTATGGCTACACCTTC,CASSRDPGSYGYTF
NA,TRBJ2-7,TRBV6-5,TRBD2,TGTGCCAGCAGTTACGGAGGACTAGCGGCCTACGAGCAGTACTTC,CASSYGGLAAYEQYF
NA,TRBJ2-3,TRBV28,TRBD2,TGTGCCAGCGGGGGGGGAGATACGCAGTATTTT,CASGGGDTQYF
NA,TRBJ2-1,TRBV5-5,TRBD1,TGTGCCAGCAGCTTGTTTGGGACAGAGGATGAGCAGTTCTTC,CASSLFGTEDEQFF
NA,TRBJ2-3,TRBV6-5,TRBD2,TGTGCCAGCAGTAGACTAGCGGGAGTGGGAGATACGCAGTATTTT,CASSRLAGVGDTQYF
NA,TRBJ2-1,TRBV5-4,NA,TGTGCCAGCAGCTACTTTGGAGCGGTGTACAATGAGCAGTTCTTC,CASSYFGAVYNEQFF
few,TRBJ2-4,TRBV28,TRBD2,TGTGCCAGCAGTTTAAAAGGTAGCGGGAGGGCCCGTAGGAACATTCAGTACTTC,CASSLKGSGRARRNIQYF
NA,TRBJ2-7,TRBV7-2,NA,TGTGCCAGCAGCCATTCCTCCTACGAGCAGTACTTC,CASSHSSYEQYF
NA,TRBJ1-6,TRBV28,TRBD1,TGTGCCAGCAGGGATACAGGGGGCAGTCACTCACCCCTCCACTTT,CASRDTGGSHSPLHF
once,TRBJ2-7,TRBV7-6,TRBD2,TGTGCCAGCAGCTTAGTTCCGACTAGCGGCACCTACGAGCAGTACTTC,CASSLVPTSGTYEQYF
few,TRBJ2-5,TRBV11-2,TRBD2,TGTGCCAGCAGCTTAGATGAGGGGCTAGCGGGAAGGGAGACCCAGTACTTC,CASSLDEGLAGRETQYF
NA,TRBJ1-2,TRBV7-2,NA,TGTGCCAGCAGCCTACGACACCTGGGCTACACCTTC,CASSLRHLGYTF
NA,TRBJ2-7,TRBV9,NA,TGTGCCAGCAGCGTAGATCAGGGCCGTTCCTACGAGCAGTACTTC,CASSVDQGRSYEQYF
NA,TRBJ1-1,TRBV5-8,NA,TGTGCCAGCGTCGAAGGGGGAGCGGACACTGAAGCTTTCTTT,CASVEGGADTEAFF
NA,TRBJ2-4,TRBV5-6,NA,TGTGCCAGCAGCTTCCTAGACCACATTCAGTACTTC,CASSFLDHIQYF
NA,TRBJ2-1,TRBV27,TRBD2,TGTGCCAGCAGTTTAGAGGGACTAGCCTCCTACAATGAGCAGTTCTTC,CASSLEGLASYNEQFF
NA,TRBJ1-3,TRBV5-1,TRBD1,TGCGCCAGCAGCCCCCAGGGGGGTTCTGGAAACACCATATATTTT,CASSPQGGSGNTIYF
few,TRBJ1-4,TRBV19,NA,TGTGCCAGTACCCCGAACAGTAATGAAAAACTGTTTTTT,CASTPNSNEKLFF
NA,TRBJ2-7,TRBV6-1,NA,TGTGCCAGCAGTGAAGCGAGGGGGTATGATAGGCAGTACTTC,CASSEARGYDRQYF
NA,TRBJ2-1,TRBV7-9,NA,TGTGCCAGCAGCCATCATGACAGGATCGGTGAGCAGTTCTTC,CASSHHDRIGEQFF
NA,TRBJ2-5,TRBV5-6,TRBD1,TGTGCCAGCAGACAGACAGGGGGCCAAGAGACCCAGTACTTC,CASRQTGGQETQYF
NA,TRBJ2-3,TRBV5-4,TRBD2,TGTGCCAGCAGCAGGGGCGGCGGGAGGGCTAGCACAGATACGCAGTATTTT,CASSRGGGRASTDTQYF
NA,TRBJ1-1,TRBV19,TRBD1,TGTGCCAGTACCAGGGGGGTGGACACTGAAGCTTTCTTT,CASTRGVDTEAFF
NA,TRBJ2-5,TRBV2,TRBD1,TGTGCCAGCAGCGAAGGACAGGGGGCTCGGGAGCAGTACTTC,CASSEGQGAREQYF
NA,TRBJ2-7,TRBV18,TRBD2,TGTGCCAGCTCACCCACGCGGGAGAAGAGGAACGAGCAGTACTTC,CASSPTREKRNEQYF
NA,TRBJ2-1,TRBV5-1,TRBD2,TGCGCCAGCAGCTTGTGGCCGGTTGGGCTAGCGGGGATAAATGAGCAGTTCTTC,CASSLWPVGLAGINEQFF
once,TRBJ2-3,TRBV27,NA,TGTGCCAGCAGTCCCCGGCCCACAGAGACAGATACGCAGTATTTT,CASSPRPTETDTQYF
NA,TRBJ2-7,TRBV6-5,NA,TGTGCCAGCAAGACTGGGAGCTCCTACGAGCAGTACTTC,CASKTGSSYEQYF
NA,TRBJ1-2,TRBV6-5,NA,TGTGCCAGCAGTACCGCTACAGCTAACTATGGCTACACCTTC,CASSTATANYGYTF
NA,TRBJ1-6,TRBV5-1,NA,TGCGCCAGCAAGAGGGATAGCTCCTATAATTCACCCCTCCACTTT,CASKRDSSYNSPLHF
NA,TRBJ2-2,TRBV9,NA,TGTGCCAGCAGCGTAGTAGTCGGGGAGCTGTTTTTT,CASSVVVGELFF
NA,TRBJ2-1,TRBV5-1,TRBD2,TGCGCCAGCAGCCTACTAGCGGACGGCTACAATGAGCAGTTCTTC,CASSLLADGYNEQFF
NA,TRBJ2-5,TRBV29-1,NA,TGCAGCGTTGACTTGGGAGGTCCGTGGGGAGAGACCCAGTACTTC,CSVDLGGPWGETQYF
NA,TRBJ1-2,TRBV7-8,TRBD1,TGTGCCAGCAGCTTAGGAAGCATGGGACAGGGGATATCTAACTATGGCTACACCTTC,CASSLGSMGQGISNYGYTF
NA,TRBJ2-7,TRBV4-1,NA,TGCGCCAGCAGCCACGGACTCCTGAGGGTTGGCTACGAGCAGTACTTC,CASSHGLLRVGYEQYF
NA,TRBJ2-3,TRBV5-6,NA,TGTGCCAGCAGCTTGAAGGTGACAGTCACAGATACGCAGTATTTT,CASSLKVTVTDTQYF
once,TRBJ2-7,TRBV10-1,TRBD2,TGCGCCAGCAGTGAGGAGGGAGGGGAGTCGTCCTACGAGCAGTACTTC,CASSEEGGESSYEQYF
once,TRBJ2-5,TRBV6-4,NA,TGTGCCAGCAGTGTGACTAGACAGGAGACCCAGTACTTC,CASSVTRQETQYF
NA,TRBJ2-5,TRBV27,TRBD1,TGTGCCAGCAGTCTCTGGGCGGGACAGGGAGTGGAGACCCAGTACTTC,CASSLWAGQGVETQYF
NA,TRBJ2-1,TRBV28,TRBD1,TGTGCCAGCAGTTTGTATCAGGGACAGGTATACAATGAGCAGTTCTTC,CASSLYQGQVYNEQFF
NA,TRBJ2-4,TRBV5-4,NA,TGTGCCAGCAGCTTGGAACAGGGACAAAACATTCAGTACTTC,CASSLEQGQNIQYF
NA,TRBJ2-3,TRBV5-1,NA,TGCGCCAGCAGCTTGGGAGCAACAGATACGCAGTATTTT,CASSLGATDTQYF
NA,TRBJ2-1,TRBV18,TRBD1,TGTGCCAGCTCCGGACAGGGGGCGGGTAATGAGCAGTTCTTC,CASSGQGAGNEQFF
NA,TRBJ1-2,TRBV6-1,NA,TGTGCCAGCAGTTTGACAGGTGTCGGTGGCTACACCTTC,CASSLTGVGGYTF
NA,TRBJ2-7,TRBV15,TRBD2,TGTGCCACCAGCAGAGTTCCAGCGGGAGAAACCGAGCAGTACTTC,CATSRVPAGETEQYF
NA,TRBJ1-2,TRBV5-4,TRBD1,TGTGCCAGCAGCAAAGACAGGGGTGATGGCTACACCTTC,CASSKDRGDGYTF
NA,TRBJ1-1,TRBV19,TRBD1,TGTGCCAGTAGTATAGGAGACAGGGGGCGGACTGAAGCTTTCTTT,CASSIGDRGRTEAFF
few,TRBJ2-3,TRBV30,TRBD2,TGTGCCGGTAGCGGGATAAGTTTAGCGCAGTATTTT,CAGSGISLAQYF